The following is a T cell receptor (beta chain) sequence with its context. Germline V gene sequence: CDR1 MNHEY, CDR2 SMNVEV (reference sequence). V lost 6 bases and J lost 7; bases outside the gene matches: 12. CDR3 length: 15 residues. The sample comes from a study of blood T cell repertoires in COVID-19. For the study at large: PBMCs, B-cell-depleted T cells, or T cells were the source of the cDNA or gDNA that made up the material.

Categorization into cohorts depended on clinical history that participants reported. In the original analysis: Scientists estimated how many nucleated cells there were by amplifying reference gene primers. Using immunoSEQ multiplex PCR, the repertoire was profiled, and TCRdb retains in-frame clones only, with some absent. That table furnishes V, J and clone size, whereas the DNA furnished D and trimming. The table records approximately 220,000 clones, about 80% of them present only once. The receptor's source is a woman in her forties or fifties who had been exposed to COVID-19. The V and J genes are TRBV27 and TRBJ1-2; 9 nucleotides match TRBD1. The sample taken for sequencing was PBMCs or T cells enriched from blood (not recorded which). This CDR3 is CASRLQGAKATGYTF. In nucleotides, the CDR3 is TGTGCCAGCAGACTACAGGGGGCTAAAGCGACTGGCTACACCTTC.